This TCR beta chain emerged from a study of T cell changes during pregnancy in multiple sclerosis. Libraries were prepared by immunoSEQ multiplex PCR; TCRdb keeps only in-frame clonotypes and omits some of them. The data show approximately 47,000 clones, with about 90% seen just once and about 2% held by the top ten. The CDR3 is made up of 14 amino acids. Trimming took off 1 base at V and 5 bases at J, with 9 bases between the two ends. Looked up from germline, CDR1 is MDHEN and CDR2 is SYDVKM. The sequencing here drew on peripheral blood, taken in the first trimester of pregnancy. The receptor was derived from a female donor with multiple sclerosis, enrolled in a pregnancy study. The rearrangement links TRBV28 to TRBJ1-5, with unresolved D. The CDR3 DNA follows: TGTGCCAGCAGTTTATCTACAGCCGATCAGCCCCAGCATTTT. This translates into CASSLSTADQPQHF.